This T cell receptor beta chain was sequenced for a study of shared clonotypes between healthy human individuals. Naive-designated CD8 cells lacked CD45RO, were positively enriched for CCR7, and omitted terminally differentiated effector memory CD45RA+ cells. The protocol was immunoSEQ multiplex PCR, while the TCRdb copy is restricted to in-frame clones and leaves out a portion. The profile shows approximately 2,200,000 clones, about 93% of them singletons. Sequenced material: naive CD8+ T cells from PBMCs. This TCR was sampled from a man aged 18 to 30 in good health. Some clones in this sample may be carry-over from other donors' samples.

This CDR3 reads CASSLAGQQDIQYF. CDR3 in DNA: TGCGCCAGCAGCTTGGCCGGCCAACAGGACATTCAGTACTTC. The chain employs TRBV5-1 and TRBJ2-4, with TRBD1 as a possible D gene (5 bases). The CDR3 runs to 14 residues. From germline, CDR1 is SGHRS and CDR2 YFSETQ. Between the trimmed V and J ends, which lost 0 bases and 8 bases, there was a span of 12 bases.